The 18 T cell receptor beta chains below come from one sample, sequenced in a study of CXCR3-negative and CXCR3-positive naive CD8 T cells. Findings and caveats of the study: Compared with CXCR3-negative naive cells, CXCR3-positive naive cells showed more hydrophobic TRB CDR3s.

No antigen has been identified for these receptors. All TRB cDNA libraries came from 5' RACE performed with UMI labels. TCRdb reanalyzed the 5' RACE reads and collapses them to one entry per CDR3 protein, without DNA. The sample's table shows tens of thousands of distinct CDR3 sequences. The specimen sequenced was naive CXCR3+ CD8+ T cells from blood. This sample's subset: CD45RO-CCR7+CD27+CD95- naive CD8+ T cells expressing CXCR3 (TNR3+). These receptors originate from a human donor in good health. Some clones in this sample may be carry-over from other donors' samples.

The rearrangement links TRBV28 to TRBJ2-1; with no DNA, the TCRdb D assignment of TRBD2 cannot be verified. The CDR3 is 16 amino acids. Germline-derived CDR1 and CDR2 are MDHEN and SYDVKM. CDR3 protein: CASSIAGGPPYNEQFF.

The chain has TRBV7-8 and TRBJ1-5; TCRdb proposes TRBD1, but this gene call is untestable without DNA. Looked up from germline, CDR1 is SGHVS and CDR2 is FQNEAQ. The CDR3 runs 14 residues. The CDR3 spells CASSPGDTNQPQHF. Variable domain in full (rest from reference TRBV7-8 and TRBJ1-5): GAGVSQSPRYKVAKRGQDVALRCDPISGHVSLFWYQQALGQGPEFLTYFQNEAQLDKSGLPSDRFFAERPEGSVSTLKIQRTQQEDSAVYLCASSPGDTNQPQHFGDGTRLSIL.

J is TRBJ2-3 and V is TRBV4-3. Germline V gene lookup returns CDR1 LGHNA and CDR2 YSLEER. The CDR3 is made up of 15 amino acids. The CDR3 loop reads CASSQSVASTDTQYF.

This rearrangement joins TRBV24-1 to TRBJ2-1; without DNA, the TCRdb call of TRBD1 cannot be checked. From germline, CDR1 is KGHDR and CDR2 SFDVKD. The CDR3 extends over 16 amino acids. The chain's CDR3 is CATSDGQGAEYNEQFF.

This rearrangement joins TRBV28 to TRBJ1-2; TCRdb's D call, TRBD1, is unchecked because there is no DNA. CDR3 length equals 18 residues. Germline V lookup: CDR1 MDHEN, CDR2 SYDVKM. The CDR3 reads CASNDPGAPGRIYGGYTF.

The chain uses TRBV15 and TRBJ2-7; TCRdb's D gene call, TRBD2, goes unchecked for lack of DNA. This CDR3 spans 14 amino acids. Germline V gives CDR1 LNHNV, CDR2 YYDKDF (reference sequence). This CDR3 reads CATSRGSGRNEQYF. Using reference TRBV15 and TRBJ2-7 for the parts outside the CDR3, the full variable domain is DAMVIQNPRYQVTQFGKPVTLSCSQTLNHNVMYWYQQKSSQAPKLLFHYYDKDFNNEADTPDNFQSRRPNTSFCFLDIRSPGLGDTAMYLCATSRGSGRNEQYFGPGTRLTVT.

The chain uses TRBV5-5 and TRBJ2-1; absent DNA, TCRdb's TRBD2 call cannot be checked. The germline CDR1 and CDR2 sequences are SGHKS and YYEKEE (reference sequence). The CDR3 contains 14 residues. The CDR3 region is CASSPPLGYSEQFF.

The V call is TRBV12-3 or TRBV12-4, the J call TRBJ2-1; TCRdb gives TRBD1 as the D gene, but with no DNA this cannot be confirmed. This CDR3 spans 13 amino acids. The chain's CDR3 is CASSPGGWNEQFF.

The chain combines TRBV27 with TRBJ1-1; the D call of TRBD1 rests on TCRdb alone, since no DNA is present to check it. The CDR3 runs to 14 residues. Germline CDR1 and CDR2: MNHEY and SMNVEV (reference sequence). The CDR3 spells CASSGGTGWTEAFF.

This chain connects TRBV28 to TRBJ1-6; absent DNA, TCRdb's TRBD1 call cannot be checked. CDR3 length: 13 residues. Looked up from germline, CDR1 is MDHEN and CDR2 is SYDVKM. CDR3 in amino acids: CATRETLNSPLHF. Using reference TRBV28 and TRBJ1-6 for the parts outside the CDR3, the full variable domain is DVKVTQSSRYLVKRTGEKVFLECVQDMDHENMFWYRQDPGLGLRLIYFSYDVKMKEKGDIPEGYSVSREKKERFSLILESASTNQTSMYLCATRETLNSPLHFGNGTRLTVT.

The chain's CDR3 is CASSHIAGGLGAQYF. The rearrangement joins TRBV5-4 to TRBJ2-5; TCRdb lists TRBD2, though no DNA is available to test this call. The germline CDR1 and CDR2 sequences are SGHNT and YYREEE (reference sequence). This CDR3 comprises 15 residues.

This sequence joins TRBV6-2 or TRBV6-3 and TRBJ2-2. The CDR3 contains 17 residues. Per germline, CDR1 MNHEY and CDR2 SVGEGT. CDR3 sequence: CASSYNDWETNTGELFF.

The chain has TRBV7-9 and TRBJ2-1; TCRdb indicates TRBD2, and absent DNA this call remains unverified. The CDR3 is 17 amino acids. Per the germline V gene, CDR1 is SEHNR and CDR2 is FQNEAQ (reference sequence). CDR3 amino acids: CASSLDDGTSGYNEQFF.

The rearrangement joins TRBV5-1 to TRBJ2-7. Germline loops: CDR1 SGHRS, CDR2 YFSETQ. CDR3 length: 13 amino acids. CDR3 loop: CASSLDWTYEQYF.

This chain connects TRBV18 to TRBJ2-7; TCRdb outputs TRBD1, but without DNA this stays unchecked. CDR3 length: 15 amino acids. The V gene's germline CDR1 is KGHSH and CDR2 LQKENI. This CDR3 is CASSSGTESSYEQYF.

This chain connects TRBV4-2 to TRBJ1-2; TCRdb calls TRBD1, which cannot be checked without DNA. CDR3 size: 13 residues. Germline values: CDR1 LGHNA, CDR2 YNFKEQ. The CDR3 protein is CASRPQQGSGYTF.

The gene calls are TRBV28 and TRBJ2-7; TCRdb returns TRBD1, unconfirmable since there is no DNA. The CDR3 runs 13 residues. Germline lookup yields CDR1 MDHEN and CDR2 SYDVKM. The CDR3: CAIPLRRSYEQYF.

The V call is TRBV13, the J call TRBJ1-1; TCRdb proposes TRBD1, but this gene call is untestable without DNA. CDR3 length equals 13 residues. The V gene's germline CDR1 is PRHDT and CDR2 FYEKMQ (reference sequence). The chain's CDR3 is CASSLEGDTEAFF.